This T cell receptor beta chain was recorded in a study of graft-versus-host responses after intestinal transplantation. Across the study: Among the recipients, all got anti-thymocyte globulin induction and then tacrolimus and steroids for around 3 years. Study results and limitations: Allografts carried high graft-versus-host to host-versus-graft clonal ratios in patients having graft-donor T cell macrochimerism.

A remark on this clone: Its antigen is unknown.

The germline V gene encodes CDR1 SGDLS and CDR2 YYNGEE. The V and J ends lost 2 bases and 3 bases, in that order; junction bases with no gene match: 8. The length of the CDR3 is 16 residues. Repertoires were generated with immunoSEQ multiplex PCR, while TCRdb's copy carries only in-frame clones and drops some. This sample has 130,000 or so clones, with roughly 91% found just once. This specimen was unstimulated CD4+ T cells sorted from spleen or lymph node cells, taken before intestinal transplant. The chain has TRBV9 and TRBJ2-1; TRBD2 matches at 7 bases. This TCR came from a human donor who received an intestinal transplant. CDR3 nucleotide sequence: TGTGCCAGCAGCGTTGCAAGCGGGACCCGCTACAATGAGCAGTTCTTC. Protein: CASSVASGTRYNEQFF. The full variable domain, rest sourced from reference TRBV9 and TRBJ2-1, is DSGVTQTPKHLITATGQRVTLRCSPRSGDLSVYWYQQSLDQGLQFLIQYYNGEERAKGNILERFSAQQFPDLHSELNLSSLELGDSALYFCASSVASGTRYNEQFFGPGTRLTVL.